This TCR beta chain appears in the sequencing data of a study of CD8 T cells in Susac syndrome. General study findings and limits: As acknowledged by the study, its TCR sequencing and HLA analysis included a relatively small number of individuals.

The CDR3 consists of 14 residues. Germline CDR1 is SGHKS and CDR2 is YYEKEE (reference sequence). Deletions cut 4 bases from V and 0 bases from J, with 9 bases between. TCR beta sequencing covered blood CD8+ and CD4+ T cells. In contrast to the negatively isolated CD8+ and CD4+ T cells, TEMRA cells were FACS-enriched. Random hexamers were used to reverse transcribe an amount of about 0.5 to 1 ug RNA. A multiplex approach, immunoSEQ multiplex PCR, amplified TCR beta CDR3 across 54 Vbeta and 13 Jbeta. TCRdb redid the calling of the immunoSEQ multiplex PCR reads with MiXCR, one entry per CDR3 protein. The sample lists approximately 120,000 distinct CDR3 sequences; 90% to 96% were seen once. For this clonotype: Its antigen is not known.

This chain joins TRBV5-5 and TRBJ2-3; no clear D. The TCR sequence derives from a human donor in good health. Sample: CD4+ T cells from PBMCs. The CDR3 sequence is CASSEKLSTDTQYF. The CDR3 DNA reads TGTGCCAGCAGCGAGAAGCTAAGCACAGATACGCAGTATTTT. The full variable domain, completed using reference TRBV5-5 and TRBJ2-3, is DAGVTQSPTHLIKTRGQQVTLRCSPISGHKSVSWYQQVLGQGPQFIFQYYEKEERGRGNFPDRFSARQFPNYSSELNVNALLLGDSALYLCASSEKLSTDTQYFGPGTRLTVL.